A single sample gave rise to the 25 T cell receptor beta chains below, sequenced in a study of cytomegalovirus exposure and HLA in healthy donors. Researchers ran the PCR with 60 Vbeta and 13 Jbeta primers. The method was immunoSEQ multiplex PCR; TCRdb's version includes in-frame clones alone and lacks a portion of them. In all, the sample yields under 200,000 clones. Sequencing input: PBMCs. The receptors shown here come from a man aged 25 to 45 in good health and CMV-seronegative.

J is TRBJ2-1 and V is TRBV11-2, with 9 nucleotides matching TRBD2. The germline gives CDR1 SGHAT, CDR2 FQNNGV. This CDR3 has 16 residues. After removal of 0 bases from V and 7 bases from J, the junction contained 7 bases not matched to a gene. For the CDR3, the DNA is TGTGCCAGCAGCTTAGAGGGCGGGGGGGCCAGGAATGAGCAGTTCTTC. Translation gives CASSLEGGGARNEQFF.

V usage is TRBV7-3 and J usage is TRBJ2-3, with 12 bases lining up with TRBD1. This CDR3 comprises 15 residues. Germline V gene lookup returns CDR1 SGHTA and CDR2 FQGTGA. V lost 5 bases and J lost 4; bases outside the gene matches: 4. The CDR3 DNA follows: TGTGCCAGCAGCCCGGGACAGGGGGCATCAGATACGCAGTATTTT. It is translated as CASSPGQGASDTQYF.

The V and J genes are TRBV5-1 and TRBJ1-1; the D is unclear. The V end was cut by 2 bases, the J end by 1 base, with 9 bases between. The CDR3 sequence is 14 residues long. The V gene's germline CDR1 is SGHRS and CDR2 YFSETQ. CDR3 sequence: CASSFETTNTEAFF. CDR3 in DNA: TGCGCCAGCAGCTTTGAGACAACGAACACTGAAGCTTTCTTT.

V usage is TRBV6-6 and J usage is TRBJ2-1, with D perhaps matching TRBD1 (6 bases). The length of the CDR3 is 15 residues. Germline CDR1 MNHNY, CDR2 SVGAGI (reference sequence). V lost 2 bases to trimming and J lost 1 base, with 9 bases between them. For the CDR3, the DNA is TGTGCCAGCAGTTACGGGGGCGGGTCCTACAATGAGCAGTTCTTC. Translation gives CASSYGGGSYNEQFF.

The rearrangement links TRBV29-1 to TRBJ2-3, with D possibly matching TRBD2 (6 bases). The germline gives CDR1 SQVTM, CDR2 ANQGSEA. The CDR3 loop spans 17 amino acids. Trimming cost V 4 bases and J 6 bases, with 26 bases left between them. CDR3: CSVASDHSLAWADTQYF. In DNA, the CDR3 is TGCAGCGTTGCCTCAGATCACTCCCTAGCGTGGGCGGATACGCAGTATTTT.

CDR3 sequence (DNA): TGTGCCAGCAAAACGGGAGGCAATGAGCAGTTCTTC. It encodes CASKTGGNEQFF. V is TRBV27 and J is TRBJ2-1, with TRBD2 matching 7 bases. The ends lost 7 bases at V and 6 bases at J; junction bases unmatched: 3. The CDR3 runs 12 residues. Germline V CDR1 and CDR2: MNHEY, SMNVEV (reference sequence).

The chain couples TRBV5-4 to TRBJ2-5; TRBD2 might be the D (6 bases). V shed 5 bases and J shed 11 bases, with 19 bases lying between them. Germline lookup yields CDR1 SGHNT and CDR2 YYREEE (reference sequence). The CDR3 totals 13 residues. CDR3 coding DNA: TGTGCCAGCAGTACACCGGGACGGAGGGAGCAGTACTTC. Protein product: CASSTPGRREQYF.

The chain couples TRBV25-1 to TRBJ2-6; 7 nucleotides line up with TRBD1. The V segment lost 4 bases and the J segment 1 base; nucleotides outside the gene matches: 7. Germline CDR1 is MGHDK and CDR2 is SYGVNS. The CDR3 loop spans 17 amino acids. The CDR3 region has the DNA TGTGCCAGCAGTGCGCAGGGGGATAAGTCTGGGGCCAACGTCCTGACTTTC. Amino acid sequence: CASSAQGDKSGANVLTF.

This chain connects TRBV5-1 to TRBJ1-2; no reliable D call. V lost 1 base, J lost 6 bases, and 13 bases lay in between. The germline gives CDR1 SGHRS, CDR2 YFSETQ. The CDR3 consists of 14 residues. CDR3 amino acids: CASSLRMLGHGYTF. DNA for the CDR3: TGCGCCAGCAGCTTGCGGATGCTTGGGCATGGCTACACCTTC.

The chain has TRBV2 and TRBJ1-3, with a weak D call TRBD1 (6 bases). The CDR3 extends over 16 amino acids. CDR1 and CDR2 (germline): SNHLY, FYNNEI. V was trimmed by 8 bases and J by 1 base, leaving 18 bases between them. CDR3 DNA: TGTGCCAGCCACAGGGAGCGGACCGCTTCTGGAAACACCATATATTTT. It yields the protein CASHRERTASGNTIYF.

V and J are TRBV9 and TRBJ1-2; a weak D match, TRBD1 (6 bases). Per the germline V gene, CDR1 is SGDLS and CDR2 is YYNGEE. V was cut by 0 bases and J by 5 bases, with 17 bases left in between. The CDR3 sequence is 16 residues long. CDR3 in DNA: TGTGCCAGCAGCGTAGACGGACAGCCACGACAATATGGCTACACCTTC. Translation gives CASSVDGQPRQYGYTF.

The chain recombines TRBV7-9 with TRBJ2-7, with 7 bases fitting TRBD2. Germline V gene lookup returns CDR1 SEHNR and CDR2 FQNEAQ (reference sequence). This CDR3 comprises 14 residues. The J segment lost 2 bases and the V segment lost 3 bases, leaving 4 bases of the junction unmatched. In DNA, the CDR3 is TGTGCCAGCAGCTTCCCCGCGGGGGCCTACGAGCAGTACTTC. It codes for CASSFPAGAYEQYF.

This chain joins TRBV5-1 and TRBJ2-2; D not certain. V was cut by 0 bases and J by 2 bases, with 5 bases left in between. The CDR3 runs to 14 residues. In germline, CDR1 is SGHRS, CDR2 YFSETQ. CDR3 sequence reads: CASSLGGNTGELFF. The CDR3 DNA reads as TGCGCCAGCAGCTTGGGAGGAAACACCGGGGAGCTGTTTTTT.

The genes are TRBV4-1 and TRBJ1-5, with 9 bases matching TRBD1. V lost 0 bases and J lost 5; bases outside the gene matches: 8. The germline gives CDR1 MGHRA, CDR2 YSYEKL. This CDR3 contains 17 residues. For the CDR3, the DNA is TGCGCCAGCAGCCAAGAGGGGGCCGGGACAGGGCATCAGCCCCAGCATTTT. Translating it yields CASSQEGAGTGHQPQHF.

V and J are TRBV27 and TRBJ2-5; TRBD2 matches at 12 bases. Per the germline V gene, CDR1 is MNHEY and CDR2 is SMNVEV (reference sequence). The J segment lost 11 bases and the V segment lost 3 bases, leaving 7 bases of the junction unmatched. The CDR3 has 14 residues. The CDR3 spells CASSFLAGGPGQYF. Written as DNA, the CDR3 is TGTGCCAGCAGTTTCCTAGCGGGGGGGCCAGGGCAGTACTTC.

With respect to this clone: At one of its ends the junction is not consistent with the germline gene, which may arise from a read error. The chain has TRBV27 and TRBJ1-2, with D uncertain. The CDR3 sequence is 14 residues long. CDR1 and CDR2 (germline): MNHEY, SMNVEV (reference sequence). Here the CDR3 DNA reads TGTGCCAGCAGCTTATCCCTCGCTAACTATGGCTACACCTTC. As protein: CASSLSLANYGYTF.

The V and J genes are TRBV7-9 and TRBJ2-2; D unresolved. V was cut by 3 bases and J by 8 bases, with 16 bases left in between. Looked up from germline, CDR1 is SEHNR and CDR2 is FQNEAQ (reference sequence). The CDR3 spans 15 residues. The CDR3 loop reads CASSFMTSETGELFF. The DNA of the CDR3 is TGTGCCAGCAGCTTTATGACCTCCGAGACTGGGGAGCTGTTTTTT.

This chain connects TRBV15 to TRBJ2-7, with D unresolved. This CDR3 is built from 14 residues. V dropped 1 base and J dropped 5 bases, with 12 bases sitting between them. CDR1 and CDR2 from the germline V gene are LNHNV and YYDKDF (reference sequence). The CDR3 DNA sequence: TGTGCCACCAGCAGAGGAGCACCCGTCCACGAGCAGTACTTC. It is translated as CATSRGAPVHEQYF.

The chain uses TRBV10-3 and TRBJ1-1; 7 bases fit TRBD1. This CDR3 has 14 residues. The trim removed 6 bases at V and 0 bases at J, leaving 4 bases unmatched. Germline V lookup: CDR1 ENHRY, CDR2 SYGVKD. The CDR3 region is CAIRRQGMNTEAFF. CDR3 sequence (DNA): TGTGCCATCAGGAGACAGGGCATGAACACTGAAGCTTTCTTT.

This chain connects TRBV5-6 to TRBJ2-5, with a weak D call TRBD1 (5 bases). Germline CDR1 reads SGHDT; CDR2 reads YYEEEE. The length of the CDR3 is 14 residues. Trimming took off 0 bases at V and 4 bases at J, with 10 bases between the two ends. CDR3 protein: CASSLGLQGETQYF. CDR3 nucleotide sequence: TGTGCCAGCAGCTTGGGCCTCCAGGGAGAGACCCAGTACTTC.

V gene TRBV11-2 combines with J gene TRBJ1-1, with 10 bases that match TRBD1. Germline loops: CDR1 SGHAT, CDR2 FQNNGV. Trimming cost V 0 bases and J 1 base; bases outside gene matches: 11. This CDR3 has 19 residues. CDR3 nucleotide sequence: TGTGCCAGCAGCTTAGAAGGAAGCCGGGACAGGGGAGGGAACACTGAAGCTTTCTTT. Protein sequence: CASSLEGSRDRGGNTEAFF.

The chain carries TRBV2 and TRBJ2-1; D may be TRBD2 (5 bases). Per germline, CDR1 SNHLY and CDR2 FYNNEI. The CDR3 covers 10 residues. Trimming took 8 bases from V and 10 from J, leaving 9 bases between them. CDR3 in DNA: TGTGCCAGCGGGAGCAGGGAGCAGTTCTTC. Translated: CASGSREQFF. Full variable domain (rest looked up from reference TRBV2 and TRBJ2-1): EPEVTQTPSHQVTQMGQEVILRCVPISNHLYFYWYRQILGQKVEFLVSFYNNEISEKSEIFDDQFSVERPDGSNFTLKIRSTKLEDSAMYFCASGSREQFFGPGTRLTVL.

The chain recombines TRBV11-2 with TRBJ1-2; 8 bases match TRBD1. The CDR3 sequence is 17 residues long. V was pared by 0 bases and J by 6 bases, with 12 bases of the junction left unmatched. CDR1 and CDR2 (germline): SGHAT, FQNNGV. The CDR3 region is CASSLDAQGVIEDGYTF. The CDR3 bases are TGTGCCAGCAGCTTAGACGCACAGGGGGTTATCGAGGATGGCTACACCTTC.

The J gene is TRBJ1-1, the V gene TRBV29-1, with D maybe TRBD1 (5 bases). The V gene lost 4 bases and the J gene lost 4 bases, with 22 bases spanning the gap. This CDR3 comprises 16 residues. Germline loops: CDR1 SQVTM, CDR2 ANQGSEA. In DNA, the CDR3 is TGCAGCGTTGGGGAATATTACAGGTCCACGAGCACTGAAGCTTTCTTT. It specifies CSVGEYYRSTSTEAFF.

The gene calls are TRBV5-1 and TRBJ1-2; 8 nucleotides agree with TRBD1. With V trimmed by 1 base and J by 6 bases, 11 bases remained unmatched. CDR3 length: 16 amino acids. From germline, CDR1 is SGHRS and CDR2 YFSETQ. The CDR3 here is CASSLRQGALVNGYTF. CDR3 coding DNA: TGCGCCAGCAGCTTGCGCCAGGGGGCGTTGGTAAATGGCTACACCTTC.